The rows below give T cell receptor beta chains drawn from one sample of a study of cytomegalovirus exposure and HLA in healthy donors. Profiling relied on immunoSEQ multiplex PCR, and the TCRdb table lists in-frame clones only, not all of them. The sample has over 90,000 clones; roughly 85% are singletons. What was sequenced was PBMCs. These TCRs come from a middle-aged man in good health and CMV-seronegative. CDR3s leave out the opening cysteine and the closing phenylalanine or tryptophan.

j_call v_call cdr3_aa
TRBJ1-1 TRBV13 ASQAGDTEAF
TRBJ2-7 TRBV12-5 ASGLGTHYEQY
TRBJ1-6 TRBV7-9 AGSLVRLDNSPLH
TRBJ2-3 TRBV9 ASSVRGGGTDTQY
TRBJ2-3 TRBV5-1 ASSLDTGGATDTQY
TRBJ1-1 TRBV5-6 ASSIGQQNTEAF
TRBJ1-1 TRBV29-1 SGTGQGGGTEAF
TRBJ2-1 TRBV9 ASGVGGYNEQF
TRBJ1-5 TRBV9 ASSGGSDFNQPQH
TRBJ2-4 TRBV4-1 ASSQDPNTASGGADIQY
TRBJ1-2 TRBV5-6 ASSSTEIYGYT
TRBJ2-5 TRBV18 ASSETGGIETQY
TRBJ1-2 TRBV6-1 ASNTQSGGWVGYT
TRBJ2-5 TRBV4-3 ASSQRQGETQY
TRBJ1-4 TRBV30 AWRKRRASNEKLF
TRBJ2-3 TRBV9 ASSPGTSGGNTDTQY
TRBJ2-7 TRBV5-1 ASSSEGQGLSGQY
TRBJ1-2 TRBV9 ASSEGWGNYGYT
TRBJ1-1 TRBV5-1 ASSPRPIGDTEAF
TRBJ2-1 TRBV7-2 ASSQSSSGGLYNEQF
TRBJ1-1 TRBV25-1 ASTRGGNTEAF
TRBJ1-1 TRBV7-2 ASSLKGLREAF
TRBJ1-6 TRBV18 ASSPQTRDFNSPLH
TRBJ1-2 TRBV6-1 ASSEQGAYGYT
TRBJ2-2 TRBV5-6 ASSFTSGGADGELF
TRBJ2-7 TRBV30 AWSVRSNEQY
TRBJ1-5 TRBV4-3 ASSQEWTGGSQPQH
TRBJ1-1 TRBV19 ASSNDRDRLNTEAF
TRBJ2-5 TRBV19 ASSWWRGASVETQY
TRBJ2-7 TRBV19 ASSTPGTGQYEQY
TRBJ1-1 TRBV7-3 ASSPQGARGTEAF
TRBJ2-1 TRBV7-9 ASRYYSGGRGDEQF
TRBJ1-3 TRBV11-3 ASSQGAGASGNTIY
TRBJ1-1 TRBV6-6 ASRGKRVTEAF
TRBJ1-5 TRBV5-6 ASSRTGGFYSNQPQH
TRBJ1-4 TRBV29-1 SVNPGTNEKLF
TRBJ1-2 TRBV6-1 ASSVATGVSAGYT
TRBJ2-1 TRBV7-9 ASSLGRGLDNEQF
TRBJ2-5 TRBV25-1 ASSILAGRETQY
TRBJ1-5 TRBV27 ASRDPGTVQPQH
TRBJ1-4 TRBV18 ASSPPNRGTNEKLF
TRBJ1-1 TRBV7-2 ASSPQGLNTEAF
TRBJ1-4 TRBV2 ASRAPPLTTNEKLF
TRBJ1-2 TRBV6-1 ASSAPTGRYGYT